This T cell receptor (beta chain) was recovered during a study of identical twins. Study-wide points: Out-of-frame alpha sequences common to twins were enriched for low generation probability. Diverse VJ usage suggested most zero-insertion clonotypes were not invariant T cells. Cross-sectional statistical analysis, not tracking of the same donors, underpinned the conclusions.

This CDR3 spans 14 amino acids. V was cut by 0 bases and J by 3 bases, with 6 bases left in between. Germline CDR1 reads MGHRA; CDR2 reads YSYEKL. This clonotype was observed at least ten times. Its antigen is not identified. TCRdb itself ran the 5' RACE reads through MiXCR, one entry per CDR3 protein. This sample has 240,000 or so distinct CDR3 sequences, with approximately 10% found just once. Only healthy Caucasians were included as donors. What was sequenced was memory T cells sorted from blood. This chain uses TRBV4-1 with TRBJ1-5; no clear D. This receptor was obtained from a man in his fifties or sixties in good health. The CDR3 nucleotides are TGCGCCAGCAGCCAAGAAAATGCCAATCAGCCCCAGCATTTT. Protein product: CASSQENANQPQHF.